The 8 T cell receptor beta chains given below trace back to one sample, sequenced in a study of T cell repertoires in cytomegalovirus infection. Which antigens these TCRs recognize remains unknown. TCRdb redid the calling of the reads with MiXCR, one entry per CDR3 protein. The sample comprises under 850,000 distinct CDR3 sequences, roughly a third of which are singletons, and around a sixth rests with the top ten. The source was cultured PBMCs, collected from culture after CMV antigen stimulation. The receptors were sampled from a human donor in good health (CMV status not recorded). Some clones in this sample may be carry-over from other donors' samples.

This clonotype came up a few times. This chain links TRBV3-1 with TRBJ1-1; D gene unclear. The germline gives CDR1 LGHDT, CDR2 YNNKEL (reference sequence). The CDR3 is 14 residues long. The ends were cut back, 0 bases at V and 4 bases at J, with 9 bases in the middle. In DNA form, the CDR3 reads TGTGCCAGCAGCCAAGACGTCTTAGCCACTGAAGCTTTCTTT. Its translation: CASSQDVLATEAFF.

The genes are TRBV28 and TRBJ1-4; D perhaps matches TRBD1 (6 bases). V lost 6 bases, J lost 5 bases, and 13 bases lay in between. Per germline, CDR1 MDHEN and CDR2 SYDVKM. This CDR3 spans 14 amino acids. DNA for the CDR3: TGTGCCAGCAGCTTTGACAGGCTCAATGAAAAACTGTTTTTT. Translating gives CASSFDRLNEKLFF.

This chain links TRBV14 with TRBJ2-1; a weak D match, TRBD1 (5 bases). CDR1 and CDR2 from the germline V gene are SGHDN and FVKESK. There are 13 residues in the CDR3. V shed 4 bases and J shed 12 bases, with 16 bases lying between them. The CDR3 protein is CASSPLGHPRQFF. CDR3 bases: TGTGCCAGCAGCCCCCTAGGACACCCTCGGCAGTTCTTC.

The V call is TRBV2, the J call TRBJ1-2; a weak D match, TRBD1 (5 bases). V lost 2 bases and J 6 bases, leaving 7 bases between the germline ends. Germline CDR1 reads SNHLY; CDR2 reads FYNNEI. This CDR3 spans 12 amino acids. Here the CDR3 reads CASSESRDGYTF. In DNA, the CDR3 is TGTGCCAGCAGTGAAAGCAGGGATGGCTACACCTTC.

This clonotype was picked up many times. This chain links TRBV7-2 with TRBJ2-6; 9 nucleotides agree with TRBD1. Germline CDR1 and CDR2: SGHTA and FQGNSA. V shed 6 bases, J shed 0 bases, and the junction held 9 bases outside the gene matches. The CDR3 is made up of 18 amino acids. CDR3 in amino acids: CASRPRTGEFSGANVLTF. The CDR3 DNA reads TGTGCCAGCAGACCGAGGACAGGGGAATTCTCTGGGGCCAACGTCCTGACTTTC.

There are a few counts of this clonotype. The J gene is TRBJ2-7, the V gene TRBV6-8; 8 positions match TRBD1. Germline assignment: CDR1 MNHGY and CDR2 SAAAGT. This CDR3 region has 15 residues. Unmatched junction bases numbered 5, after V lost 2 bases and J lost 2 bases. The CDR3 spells CASSYRQGTTYEQYF. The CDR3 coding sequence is TGTGCCAGCAGTTACCGACAGGGGACAACCTACGAGCAGTACTTC.

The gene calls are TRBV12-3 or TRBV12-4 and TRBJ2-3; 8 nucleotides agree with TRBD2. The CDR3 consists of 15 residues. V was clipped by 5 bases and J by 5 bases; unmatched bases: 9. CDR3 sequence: CASSPAGGGGDTQYF. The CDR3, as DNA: TGTGCCAGCAGTCCCGCGGGGGGCGGGGGAGATACGCAGTATTTT.

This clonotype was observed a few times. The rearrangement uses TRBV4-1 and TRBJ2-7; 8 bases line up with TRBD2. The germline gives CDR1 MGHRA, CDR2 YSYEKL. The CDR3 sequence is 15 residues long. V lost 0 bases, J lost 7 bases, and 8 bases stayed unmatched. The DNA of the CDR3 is TGCGCCAGCAGCCAAGATCTAAGCGGGGGTCGTGAGCAGTACTTC. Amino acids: CASSQDLSGGREQYF.